This T cell receptor (beta chain) was identified in a study of PD-L1 blockade in urothelial cancer. On the study more broadly: Patients had undergone 0 to 3 prior chemotherapy regimens. Analyzed time points were 3 weeks (second dose) and 6 weeks after therapy began.

The diagnosis in patients was locally advanced or metastatic urothelial carcinoma. Regarding the study as a whole: Lower than median blood TCR clonality before treatment predicted better survival.

Clones were read by immunoSEQ multiplex PCR, and TCRdb kept only the in-frame ones, dropping some. The repertoire includes about 88,000 clones, 90% of them detected once, and 8.5% to 9.5% sits in the top ten. Looked up from germline, CDR1 is SGDLS and CDR2 is YYNGEE. The CDR3 totals 14 residues. V lost 2 bases to trimming and J lost 2 bases, with 8 bases between them. Regarding this clone: Antigen: not known.

This chain joins TRBV9 and TRBJ1-3; no firm D call. Sample: PBMCs, taken around atezolizumab (anti-PD-L1) treatment. The receptor was isolated from a man in his sixties with urothelial cancer. As DNA, the CDR3 is TGTGCCAGCAGCGTGCAGGAAACTGGAAACACCATATATTTT. Amino acid sequence: CASSVQETGNTIYF. Looking up the rest from reference TRBV9 and TRBJ1-3 gives the full variable domain: DSGVTQTPKHLITATGQRVTLRCSPRSGDLSVYWYQQSLDQGLQFLIQYYNGEERAKGNILERFSAQQFPDLHSELNLSSLELGDSALYFCASSVQETGNTIYFGEGSWLTVV.